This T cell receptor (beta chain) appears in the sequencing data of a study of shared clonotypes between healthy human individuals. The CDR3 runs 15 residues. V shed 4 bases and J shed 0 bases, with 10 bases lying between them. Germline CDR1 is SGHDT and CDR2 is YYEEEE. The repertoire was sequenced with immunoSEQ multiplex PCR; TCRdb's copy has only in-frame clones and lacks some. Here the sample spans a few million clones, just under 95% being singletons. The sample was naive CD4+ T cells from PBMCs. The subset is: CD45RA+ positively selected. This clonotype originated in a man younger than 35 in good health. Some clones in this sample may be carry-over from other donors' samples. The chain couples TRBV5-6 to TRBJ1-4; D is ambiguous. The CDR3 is CASSLRTATNEKLFF. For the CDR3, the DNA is TGTGCCAGCAGCCTCCGGACTGCAACTAATGAAAAACTGTTTTTT.